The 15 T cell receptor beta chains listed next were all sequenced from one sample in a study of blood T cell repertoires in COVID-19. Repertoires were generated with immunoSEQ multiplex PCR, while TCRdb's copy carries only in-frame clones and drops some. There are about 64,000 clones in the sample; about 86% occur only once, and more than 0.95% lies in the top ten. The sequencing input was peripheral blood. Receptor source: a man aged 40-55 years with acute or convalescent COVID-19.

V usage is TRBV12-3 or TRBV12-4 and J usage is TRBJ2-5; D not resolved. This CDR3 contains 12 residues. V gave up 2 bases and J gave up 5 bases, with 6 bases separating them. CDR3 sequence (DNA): TGTGCCAGCAGTTTACTGAGTGAGACCCAGTACTTC. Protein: CASSLLSETQYF.

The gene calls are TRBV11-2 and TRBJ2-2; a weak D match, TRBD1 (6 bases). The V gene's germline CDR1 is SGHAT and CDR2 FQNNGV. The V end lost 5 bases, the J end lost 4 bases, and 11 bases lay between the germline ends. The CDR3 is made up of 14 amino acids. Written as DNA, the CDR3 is TGTGCCAGCAGCGTGGGGGCAGTCACCGGGGAGCTGTTTTTT. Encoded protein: CASSVGAVTGELFF.

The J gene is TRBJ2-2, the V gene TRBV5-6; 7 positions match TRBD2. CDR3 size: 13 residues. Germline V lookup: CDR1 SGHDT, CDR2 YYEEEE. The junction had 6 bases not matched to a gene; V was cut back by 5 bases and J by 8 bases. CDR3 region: CASRPGGLGELFF. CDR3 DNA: TGTGCCAGCAGGCCGGGAGGCCTAGGGGAGCTGTTTTTT.

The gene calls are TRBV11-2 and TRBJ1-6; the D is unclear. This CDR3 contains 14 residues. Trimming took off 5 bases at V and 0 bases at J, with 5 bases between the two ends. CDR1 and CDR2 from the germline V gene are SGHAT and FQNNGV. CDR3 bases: TGTGCCAGCAGCCCATTCTCCTATAATTCACCCCTCCACTTT. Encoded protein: CASSPFSYNSPLHF.

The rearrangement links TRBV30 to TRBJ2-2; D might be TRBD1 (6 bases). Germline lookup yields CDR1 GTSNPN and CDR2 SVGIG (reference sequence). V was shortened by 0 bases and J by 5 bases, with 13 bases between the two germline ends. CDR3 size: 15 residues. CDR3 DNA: TGTGCCTGGAGTGTGGGGGCAGGGTGGACCGGGGAGCTGTTTTTT. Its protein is CAWSVGAGWTGELFF.

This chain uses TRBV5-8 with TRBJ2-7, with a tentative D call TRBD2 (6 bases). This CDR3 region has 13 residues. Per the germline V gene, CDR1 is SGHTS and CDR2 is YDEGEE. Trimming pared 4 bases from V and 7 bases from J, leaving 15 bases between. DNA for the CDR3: TGTGCCAGCAGCATCCATGGACGGGGGGAGCAGTACTTC. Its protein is CASSIHGRGEQYF.

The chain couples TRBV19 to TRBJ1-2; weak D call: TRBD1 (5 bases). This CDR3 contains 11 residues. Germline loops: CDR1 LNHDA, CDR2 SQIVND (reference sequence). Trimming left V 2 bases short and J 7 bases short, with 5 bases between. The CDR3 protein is CASSIRGGYTF. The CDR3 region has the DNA TGTGCCAGTAGTATAAGGGGTGGCTACACCTTC.

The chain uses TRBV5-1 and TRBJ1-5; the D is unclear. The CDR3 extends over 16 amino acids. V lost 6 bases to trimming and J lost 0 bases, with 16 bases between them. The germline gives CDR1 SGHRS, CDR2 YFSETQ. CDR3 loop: CASTRSDYYSNQPQHF. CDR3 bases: TGCGCCAGCACCAGGTCGGATTATTATAGCAATCAGCCCCAGCATTTT.

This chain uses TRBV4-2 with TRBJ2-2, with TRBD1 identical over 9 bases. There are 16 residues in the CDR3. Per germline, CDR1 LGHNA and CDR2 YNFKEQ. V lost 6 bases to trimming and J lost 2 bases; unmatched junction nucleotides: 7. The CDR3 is CASSAGQGINTGELFF. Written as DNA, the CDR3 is TGTGCCAGCAGTGCAGGACAGGGGATCAACACCGGGGAGCTGTTTTTT.

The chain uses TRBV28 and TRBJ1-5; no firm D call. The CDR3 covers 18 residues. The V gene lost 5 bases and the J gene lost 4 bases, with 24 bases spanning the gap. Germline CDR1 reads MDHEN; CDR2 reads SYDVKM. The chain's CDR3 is CASSLSYPGLEGNQPQHF. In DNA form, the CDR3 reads TGTGCCAGCAGTCTGAGCTACCCGGGCCTTGAGGGAAATCAGCCCCAGCATTTT.

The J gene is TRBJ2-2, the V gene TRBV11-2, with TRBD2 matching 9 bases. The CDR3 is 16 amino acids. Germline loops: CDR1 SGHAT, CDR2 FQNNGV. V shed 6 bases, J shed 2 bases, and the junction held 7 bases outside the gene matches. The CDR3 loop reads CASRGERGVNTGELFF. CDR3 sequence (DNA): TGTGCCAGCAGAGGGGAGCGGGGGGTCAACACCGGGGAGCTGTTTTTT.

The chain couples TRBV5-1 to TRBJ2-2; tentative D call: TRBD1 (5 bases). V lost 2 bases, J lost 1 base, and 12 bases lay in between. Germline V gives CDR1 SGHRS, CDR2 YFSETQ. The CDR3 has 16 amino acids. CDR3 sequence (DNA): TGCGCCAGCAGCTTTGGGCAGGGCGGGAACACCGGGGAGCTGTTTTTT. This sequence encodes CASSFGQGGNTGELFF. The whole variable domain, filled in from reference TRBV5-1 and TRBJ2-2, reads KAGVTQTPRYLIKTRGQQVTLSCSPISGHRSVSWYQQTPGQGLQFLFEYFSETQRNKGNFPGRFSGRQFSNSRSEMNVSTLELGDSALYLCASSFGQGGNTGELFFGEGSRLTVL.

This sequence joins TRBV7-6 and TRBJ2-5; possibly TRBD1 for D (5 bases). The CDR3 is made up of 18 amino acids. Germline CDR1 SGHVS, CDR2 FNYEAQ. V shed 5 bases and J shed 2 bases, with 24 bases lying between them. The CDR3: CASSHVLTELTSQETQYF. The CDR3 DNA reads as TGTGCCAGCAGCCACGTCCTGACAGAACTGACAAGTCAAGAGACCCAGTACTTC.

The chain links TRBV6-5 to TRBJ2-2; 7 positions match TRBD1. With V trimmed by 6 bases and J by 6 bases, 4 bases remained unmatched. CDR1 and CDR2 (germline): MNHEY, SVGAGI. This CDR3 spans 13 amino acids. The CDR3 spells CASRQGRAGELFF. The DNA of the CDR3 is TGTGCCAGCAGACAGGGGCGGGCCGGGGAGCTGTTTTTT.

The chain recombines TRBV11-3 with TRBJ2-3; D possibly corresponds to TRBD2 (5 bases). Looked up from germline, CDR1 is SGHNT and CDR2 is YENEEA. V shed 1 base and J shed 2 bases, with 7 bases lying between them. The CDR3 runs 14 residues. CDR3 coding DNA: TGTGCCAGCAGCTTAGCGGACTCCACAGATACGCAGTATTTT. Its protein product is CASSLADSTDTQYF.